Presented here are 11 T cell receptor beta chains from one specimen sequenced in a study of cytomegalovirus exposure and HLA in healthy donors listed by TCRdb under 2017. Library preparation used the immunoSEQ multiplex PCR assay. For the multiplex PCR, a mixture combining 60 forward primers for TCR Vbeta segments and 13 reverse primers for TCR Jbeta segments was used. The source is immuneACCESS, and TCRdb retained only in-frame sequences with V and J called. Part of the clones is not carried over; for the studies checked, unresolved V genes explain less than half of this, and the remainder is unexplained. The sample data list tens of thousands of clones, and approximately 78% of these were observed just once. The top ten constitute approximately 9.7% of the sample. The source material was PBMCs. Every receptor here comes from a middle-aged man in good health and CMV-seronegative.

V is TRBV7-2 and J is TRBJ1-2; a possible D gene is TRBD1 (5 bases). Trimming removed 1 base from V and 0 bases from J, with 12 bases in between. There are 16 residues in the CDR3. Germline lookup yields CDR1 SGHTA and CDR2 FQGNSA. The CDR3 region is CASSLGLGGANYGYTF. In DNA, the CDR3 is TGTGCCAGCAGCTTAGGGTTGGGAGGGGCTAACTATGGCTACACCTTC.

This clone has only a few counts. The genes are TRBV6-5 and TRBJ1-1, with a tentative D call TRBD1 (6 bases). V was clipped by 6 bases and J by 7 bases, with 12 bases between them. The CDR3 runs to 12 residues. The germline V gene has CDR1 MNHEY and CDR2 SVGAGI. CDR3 in DNA: TGTGCCAGCAGACCCACAGGGAATGAAGCTTTCTTT. The encoded protein is CASRPTGNEAFF.

This rearrangement joins TRBV7-6 to TRBJ2-1, with TRBD2 matching over 7 bases. The CDR3 has 14 amino acids. Germline trimming cut 3 bases from V and 5 bases from J; bases unmatched to any gene: 4. Germline V gives CDR1 SGHVS, CDR2 FNYEAQ. The CDR3 loop is CASSLGGINNEQFF. The CDR3 coding sequence is TGTGCCAGCAGCTTGGGGGGGATAAACAATGAGCAGTTCTTC. Supplemented by reference TRBV7-6 and TRBJ2-1, the full variable domain reads GAGVSQSPRYKVTKRGQDVALRCDPISGHVSLYWYRQALGQGPEFLTYFNYEAQQDKSGLPNDRFSAERPEGSISTLTIQRTEQRDSAMYRCASSLGGINNEQFFGPGTRLTVL.

This clone was picked up a small number of times. The V and J genes are TRBV5-1 and TRBJ2-7; D perhaps matches TRBD1 (6 bases). The V gene lost 0 bases and the J gene lost 1 base, with 11 bases spanning the gap. Germline V CDR1 and CDR2: SGHRS, YFSETQ. The CDR3 loop spans 15 amino acids. CDR3 loop: CASSLEHGQSYEQYF. The CDR3 nucleotides are TGCGCCAGCAGCTTGGAGCACGGACAGTCCTACGAGCAGTACTTC.

This clone was recorded once. This chain uses TRBV7-2 with TRBJ1-1; 7 bases are a match to TRBD1. The germline gives CDR1 SGHTA, CDR2 FQGNSA. There are 13 residues in the CDR3. J was trimmed by 4 bases and V by 6 bases; bases with no gene match: 5. CDR3: CASRLQGSTEAFF. The CDR3 nucleotides read TGTGCCAGCAGACTACAGGGGAGCACTGAAGCTTTCTTT.

V is TRBV5-4 and J is TRBJ1-4; TRBD1 matches at 9 bases. CDR1 is SGHNT and CDR2 is YYREEE in the germline V gene (reference sequence). The junction had 5 bases not matched to a gene; V was cut back by 4 bases and J by 7 bases. The CDR3 is 14 residues long. The CDR3 loop reads CASSPDRGREKLFF. CDR3 coding DNA: TGTGCCAGCAGCCCGGACAGGGGACGTGAAAAACTGTTTTTT.

The rearrangement uses TRBV28 and TRBJ1-1; 10 bases match TRBD1. CDR3 length: 17 amino acids. Germline V gene sequence: CDR1 MDHEN, CDR2 SYDVKM. After removal of 2 bases from V and 1 base from J, the junction contained 7 bases not matched to a gene. As DNA, the CDR3 is TGTGCCAGCAGTTTACCCGGGACAGGGGTAACGAACACTGAAGCTTTCTTT. Its protein is CASSLPGTGVTNTEAFF. Complete variable domain (other parts from reference TRBV28 and TRBJ1-1): DVKVTQSSRYLVKRTGEKVFLECVQDMDHENMFWYRQDPGLGLRLIYFSYDVKMKEKGDIPEGYSVSREKKERFSLILESASTNQTSMYLCASSLPGTGVTNTEAFFGQGTRLTVV.

The rearrangement joins TRBV7-6 to TRBJ2-1, with D tentatively TRBD2 (6 bases). This CDR3 has 12 residues. Germline CDR1 and CDR2: SGHVS and FNYEAQ. Trimming stripped 2 bases from V and 9 bases from J, with 8 bases between. The CDR3 nucleotides read TGTGCCAGCAGCTTAAGGGGAGGTGAGCAGTTCTTC. It yields the protein CASSLRGGEQFF.

The chain has TRBV28 and TRBJ2-3; 7 bases line up with TRBD2. Germline values: CDR1 MDHEN, CDR2 SYDVKM. V lost 5 bases to trimming and J lost 0 bases; unmatched junction nucleotides: 14. The length of the CDR3 is 18 residues. The CDR3 sequence: CASSPLGAGESSTDTQYF. The CDR3 DNA reads TGTGCCAGCAGTCCTCTTGGGGCGGGAGAATCTAGCACAGATACGCAGTATTTT. The full variable domain, in which reference TRBV28 and TRBJ2-3 provide the parts outside the CDR3, is DVKVTQSSRYLVKRTGEKVFLECVQDMDHENMFWYRQDPGLGLRLIYFSYDVKMKEKGDIPEGYSVSREKKERFSLILESASTNQTSMYLCASSPLGAGESSTDTQYFGPGTRLTVL.

This clone was detected once. The gene calls are TRBV5-1 and TRBJ2-5; a possible D gene is TRBD1 (5 bases). The V gene lost 0 bases and the J gene lost 1 base, with 7 bases spanning the gap. The CDR3 runs to 14 residues. Germline CDR1 and CDR2: SGHRS and YFSETQ. The CDR3 region has the DNA TGCGCCAGCAGCTTGGGGGGCTTCCAAGAGACCCAGTACTTC. The encoded protein is CASSLGGFQETQYF.

V gene TRBV18 combines with J gene TRBJ2-7; a possible D gene is TRBD2 (6 bases). The germline V and J ends were trimmed by 2 bases and 6 bases, with 14 bases remaining between them. CDR1 and CDR2 from the germline V gene are KGHSH and LQKENI. The CDR3 is made up of 14 amino acids. The CDR3, as DNA: TGTGCCAGCTCACCAATGCGGGAAGGAAGCGAGCAGTACTTC. Protein sequence: CASSPMREGSEQYF.